This T cell receptor beta chain was found in a study of vaccination and CD4 T cells after COVID-19. Study context: Either the Pfizer-BioNTech BNT162b2 or Moderna mRNA-1273 vaccine was given as two doses.

Sequence data for DNA of cultured CD4+ T cells were generated by the Oncomine TCR Beta short-read assay. The genomic DNA was obtained from cultured CD4+ T cells by extraction with the QIAamp micro DNA kit. One entry per CDR3 protein results from TCRdb running MiXCR on the PCR reads. The sample comprises around 18,000 distinct CDR3 sequences, 51% of which are singletons, and 21% rests with the top ten. Time point specified: late sampling 161 to 241 days after vaccination in a few convalescent patients. The treatment denotes: approximately 9-day PBMC culture with coronavirus spike peptide pools or control peptides (ViraFEST assay). Antigen-specific T cells were expanded with peptide pools by ViraFEST, and TCRs were then sequenced. Negative-selection isolation of CD4+ T cells was performed after 10 days of culture. This clonotype was seen more than once but under ten times. Its antigen is as yet unknown.

The germline gives CDR1 KGHDR, CDR2 SFDVKD. Deletions cut 1 base from V and 9 bases from J, with 13 bases between. The CDR3 covers 14 residues. The clonotype originates from a human donor who had recovered from COVID-19. Sequenced here: CD4+ T cells from blood, cultured in vitro, sampled about 7 months after SARS-CoV-2 vaccination. The chain joins TRBV24-1 to TRBJ2-3; D is ambiguous. CDR3 loop: CATSDFRFGRTQYF. The CDR3, as DNA: TGTGCCACCAGTGATTTCCGGTTTGGGCGAACGCAGTATTTT.